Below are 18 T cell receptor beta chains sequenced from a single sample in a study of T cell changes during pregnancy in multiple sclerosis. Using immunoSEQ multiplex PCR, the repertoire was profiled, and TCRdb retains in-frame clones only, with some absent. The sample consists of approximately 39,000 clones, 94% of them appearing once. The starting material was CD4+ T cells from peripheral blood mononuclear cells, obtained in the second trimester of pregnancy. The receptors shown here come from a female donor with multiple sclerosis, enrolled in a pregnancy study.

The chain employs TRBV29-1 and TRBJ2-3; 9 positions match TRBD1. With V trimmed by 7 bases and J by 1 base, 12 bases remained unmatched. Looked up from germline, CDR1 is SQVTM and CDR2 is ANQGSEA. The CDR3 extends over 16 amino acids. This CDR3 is CSATAGRDRGTDTQYF. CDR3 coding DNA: TGCAGCGCCACAGCGGGCCGGGACAGGGGCACAGATACGCAGTATTTT.

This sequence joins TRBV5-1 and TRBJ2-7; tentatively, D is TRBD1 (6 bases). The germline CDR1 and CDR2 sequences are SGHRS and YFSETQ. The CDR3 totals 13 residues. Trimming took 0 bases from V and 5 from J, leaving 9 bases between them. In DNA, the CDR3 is TGCGCCAGCAGCTTGGTTGGGGGCCACGAGCAGTACTTC. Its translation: CASSLVGGHEQYF. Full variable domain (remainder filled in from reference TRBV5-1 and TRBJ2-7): KAGVTQTPRYLIKTRGQQVTLSCSPISGHRSVSWYQQTPGQGLQFLFEYFSETQRNKGNFPGRFSGRQFSNSRSEMNVSTLELGDSALYLCASSLVGGHEQYFGPGTRLTVT.

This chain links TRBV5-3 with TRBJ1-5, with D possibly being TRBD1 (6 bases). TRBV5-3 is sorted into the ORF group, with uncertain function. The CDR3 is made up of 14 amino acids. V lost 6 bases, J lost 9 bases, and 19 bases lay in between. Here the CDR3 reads CARKEYRARGPQHF. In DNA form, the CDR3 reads TGTGCCAGAAAAGAATACAGGGCCCGGGGGCCCCAGCATTTT.

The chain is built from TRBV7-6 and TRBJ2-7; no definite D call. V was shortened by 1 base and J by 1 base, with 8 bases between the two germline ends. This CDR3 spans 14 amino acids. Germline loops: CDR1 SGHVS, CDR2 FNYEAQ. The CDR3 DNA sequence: TGTGCCAGCAGCTTAGGGAGTCGGTCCTACGAGCAGTACTTC. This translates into CASSLGSRSYEQYF.

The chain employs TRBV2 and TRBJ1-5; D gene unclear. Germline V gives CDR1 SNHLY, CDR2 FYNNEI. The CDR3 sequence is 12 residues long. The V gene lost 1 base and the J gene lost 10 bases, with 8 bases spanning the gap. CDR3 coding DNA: TGTGCCAGCAGTGAAGTGGGGAGTCCCCAGCATTTT. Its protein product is CASSEVGSPQHF.

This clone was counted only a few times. CDR3 loop: CASSVGLSVGYQEKLFF. DNA of the CDR3: TGTGCCAGCAGCGTAGGCCTAAGCGTTGGGTATCAGGAAAAACTGTTTTTT. The chain combines TRBV9 with TRBJ1-4; D remains unclear. The germline V gene encodes CDR1 SGDLS and CDR2 YYNGEE. This CDR3 has 17 residues. V shed 0 bases and J shed 8 bases, with 20 bases lying between them.

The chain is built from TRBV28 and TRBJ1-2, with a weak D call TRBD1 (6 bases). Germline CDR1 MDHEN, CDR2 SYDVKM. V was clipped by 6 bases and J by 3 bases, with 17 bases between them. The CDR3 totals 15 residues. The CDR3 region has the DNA TGTGCCAGCAGCCCAACAGGGCTGATGCACTATGGCTACACCTTC. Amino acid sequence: CASSPTGLMHYGYTF.

CDR3 sequence reads: CASSLGGQETQYF. CDR3 DNA: TGTGCCAGCAGCTTAGGAGGGCAAGAGACCCAGTACTTC. The chain combines TRBV11-1 with TRBJ2-5; possibly TRBD2 for D (5 bases). The CDR3 covers 13 residues. Trimming removed 1 base from V and 2 bases from J, with 5 bases in between. Germline V gives CDR1 SGHAT, CDR2 FQDESV (reference sequence).

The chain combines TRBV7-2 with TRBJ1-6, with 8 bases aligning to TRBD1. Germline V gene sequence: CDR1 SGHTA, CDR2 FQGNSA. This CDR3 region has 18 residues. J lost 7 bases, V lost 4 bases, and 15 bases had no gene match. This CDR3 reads CASSSIRDRPNRNSPLHF. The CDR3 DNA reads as TGTGCCAGCAGCTCTATACGGGACAGGCCAAACAGGAATTCACCCCTCCACTTT.

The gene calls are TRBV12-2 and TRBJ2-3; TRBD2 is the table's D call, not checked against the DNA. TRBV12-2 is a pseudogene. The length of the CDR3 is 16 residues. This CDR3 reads CASRSASSGRSDTQYF. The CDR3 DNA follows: TGTGCAAGTCGCTCCGCTTCTAGCGGGAGATCGGATACGCAGTATTTT.

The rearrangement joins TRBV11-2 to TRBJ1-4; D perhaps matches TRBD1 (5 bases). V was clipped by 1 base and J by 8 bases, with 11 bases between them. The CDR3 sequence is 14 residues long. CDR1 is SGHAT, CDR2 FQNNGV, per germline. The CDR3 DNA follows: TGTGCCAGCAGCTTAGCAGGGCGTCGGGAAAAACTGTTTTTT. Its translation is CASSLAGRREKLFF. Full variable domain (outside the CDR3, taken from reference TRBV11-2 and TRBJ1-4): EAGVAQSPRYKIIEKRQSVAFWCNPISGHATLYWYQQILGQGPKLLIQFQNNGVVDDSQLPKDRFSAERLKGVDSTLKIQPAKLEDSAVYLCASSLAGRREKLFFGSGTQLSVL.

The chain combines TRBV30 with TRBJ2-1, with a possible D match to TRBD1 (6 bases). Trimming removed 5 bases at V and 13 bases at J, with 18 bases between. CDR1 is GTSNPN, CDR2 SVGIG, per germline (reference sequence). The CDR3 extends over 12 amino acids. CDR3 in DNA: TGTGCCTGGGGGCTTTTAGCAGGGGCTCAGTTCTTC. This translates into CAWGLLAGAQFF.

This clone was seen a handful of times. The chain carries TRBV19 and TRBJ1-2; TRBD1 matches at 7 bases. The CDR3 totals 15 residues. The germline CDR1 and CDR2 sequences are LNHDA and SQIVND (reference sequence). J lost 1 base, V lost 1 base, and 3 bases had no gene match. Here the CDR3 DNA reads TGTGCCAGTAGTATAGGGGACAGAGTTAACTATGGCTACACCTTC. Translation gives CASSIGDRVNYGYTF. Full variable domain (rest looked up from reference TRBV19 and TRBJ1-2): DGGITQSPKYLFRKEGQNVTLSCEQNLNHDAMYWYRQDPGQGLRLIYYSQIVNDFQKGDIAEGYSVSREKKESFPLTVTSAQKNPTAFYLCASSIGDRVNYGYTFGSGTRLTVV.

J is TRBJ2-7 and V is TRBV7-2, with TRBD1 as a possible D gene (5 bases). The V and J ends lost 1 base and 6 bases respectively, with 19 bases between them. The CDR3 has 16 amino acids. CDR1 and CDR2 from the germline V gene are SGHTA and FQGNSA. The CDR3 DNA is TGTGCCAGCAGCTTAGTGGTAACAGGCAATGTTGTCGAGCAGTACTTC. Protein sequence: CASSLVVTGNVVEQYF. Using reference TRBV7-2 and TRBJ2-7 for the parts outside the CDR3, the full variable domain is GAGVSQSPSNKVTEKGKDVELRCDPISGHTALYWYRQSLGQGLEFLIYFQGNSAPDKSGLPSDRFSAERTGGSVSTLTIQRTQQEDSAVYLCASSLVVTGNVVEQYFGPGTRLTVT.

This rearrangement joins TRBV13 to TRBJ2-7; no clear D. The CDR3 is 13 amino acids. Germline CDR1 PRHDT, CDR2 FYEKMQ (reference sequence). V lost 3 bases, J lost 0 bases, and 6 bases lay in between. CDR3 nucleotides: TGTGCCAGCAGCTTGGAGCGCTCCTACGAGCAGTACTTC. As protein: CASSLERSYEQYF.

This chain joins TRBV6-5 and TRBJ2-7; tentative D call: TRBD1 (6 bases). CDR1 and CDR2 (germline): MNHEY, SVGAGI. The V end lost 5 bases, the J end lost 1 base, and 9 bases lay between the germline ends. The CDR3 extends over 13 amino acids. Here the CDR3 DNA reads TGTGCCAGCAGTAGACAGGTTTCCTACGAGCAGTACTTC. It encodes CASSRQVSYEQYF.

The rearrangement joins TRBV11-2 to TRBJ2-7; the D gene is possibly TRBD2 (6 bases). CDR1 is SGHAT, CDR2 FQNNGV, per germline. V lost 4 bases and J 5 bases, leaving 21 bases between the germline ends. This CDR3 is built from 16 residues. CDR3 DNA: TGTGCCAGCAGCTCCAGAGCCGGGAGCCGCGGCCACGAGCAGTACTTC. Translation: CASSSRAGSRGHEQYF.

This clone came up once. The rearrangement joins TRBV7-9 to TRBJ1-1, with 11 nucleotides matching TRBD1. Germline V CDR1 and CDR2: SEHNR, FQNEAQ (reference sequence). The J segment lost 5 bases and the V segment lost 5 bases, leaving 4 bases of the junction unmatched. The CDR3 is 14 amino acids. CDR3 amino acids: CASSPGQGGTEAFF. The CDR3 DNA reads TGTGCCAGCAGCCCGGGACAGGGGGGTACTGAAGCTTTCTTT.